This T cell receptor (beta chain) was sequenced in a study of cytomegalovirus exposure and HLA in healthy donors. Study-wide context: The 90 to 150 validation repertoires used a platform that matched the one used for the 600 to 750 first-cohort repertoires, as a later analysis reported.

In regard to this clone: Its target is not known.

Assay used: immunoSEQ multiplex PCR; TCRdb lists only in-frame clones, some missing. Of approximately 100,000 clones listed, 88% were seen once; the top ten hold about 1.8%. Study conclusions and caveats: Investigators reported 150 to 200 TCR beta chains as tied to cytomegalovirus.

The CDR3 has 13 amino acids. Trimming pared 7 bases from V and 1 base from J, leaving 11 bases between. CDR1 MDHEN and CDR2 SYDVKM come from the germline V gene. The sequencing input was PBMCs. This receptor was identified in a young woman in good health and CMV-seropositive. The chain is built from TRBV28 and TRBJ2-7; D perhaps matches TRBD1 (5 bases). For the CDR3, the DNA is TGTGCCAGCAAAATGCAGGGATCCTACGAGCAGTACGTC. Amino acid sequence: CASKMQGSYEQYV.